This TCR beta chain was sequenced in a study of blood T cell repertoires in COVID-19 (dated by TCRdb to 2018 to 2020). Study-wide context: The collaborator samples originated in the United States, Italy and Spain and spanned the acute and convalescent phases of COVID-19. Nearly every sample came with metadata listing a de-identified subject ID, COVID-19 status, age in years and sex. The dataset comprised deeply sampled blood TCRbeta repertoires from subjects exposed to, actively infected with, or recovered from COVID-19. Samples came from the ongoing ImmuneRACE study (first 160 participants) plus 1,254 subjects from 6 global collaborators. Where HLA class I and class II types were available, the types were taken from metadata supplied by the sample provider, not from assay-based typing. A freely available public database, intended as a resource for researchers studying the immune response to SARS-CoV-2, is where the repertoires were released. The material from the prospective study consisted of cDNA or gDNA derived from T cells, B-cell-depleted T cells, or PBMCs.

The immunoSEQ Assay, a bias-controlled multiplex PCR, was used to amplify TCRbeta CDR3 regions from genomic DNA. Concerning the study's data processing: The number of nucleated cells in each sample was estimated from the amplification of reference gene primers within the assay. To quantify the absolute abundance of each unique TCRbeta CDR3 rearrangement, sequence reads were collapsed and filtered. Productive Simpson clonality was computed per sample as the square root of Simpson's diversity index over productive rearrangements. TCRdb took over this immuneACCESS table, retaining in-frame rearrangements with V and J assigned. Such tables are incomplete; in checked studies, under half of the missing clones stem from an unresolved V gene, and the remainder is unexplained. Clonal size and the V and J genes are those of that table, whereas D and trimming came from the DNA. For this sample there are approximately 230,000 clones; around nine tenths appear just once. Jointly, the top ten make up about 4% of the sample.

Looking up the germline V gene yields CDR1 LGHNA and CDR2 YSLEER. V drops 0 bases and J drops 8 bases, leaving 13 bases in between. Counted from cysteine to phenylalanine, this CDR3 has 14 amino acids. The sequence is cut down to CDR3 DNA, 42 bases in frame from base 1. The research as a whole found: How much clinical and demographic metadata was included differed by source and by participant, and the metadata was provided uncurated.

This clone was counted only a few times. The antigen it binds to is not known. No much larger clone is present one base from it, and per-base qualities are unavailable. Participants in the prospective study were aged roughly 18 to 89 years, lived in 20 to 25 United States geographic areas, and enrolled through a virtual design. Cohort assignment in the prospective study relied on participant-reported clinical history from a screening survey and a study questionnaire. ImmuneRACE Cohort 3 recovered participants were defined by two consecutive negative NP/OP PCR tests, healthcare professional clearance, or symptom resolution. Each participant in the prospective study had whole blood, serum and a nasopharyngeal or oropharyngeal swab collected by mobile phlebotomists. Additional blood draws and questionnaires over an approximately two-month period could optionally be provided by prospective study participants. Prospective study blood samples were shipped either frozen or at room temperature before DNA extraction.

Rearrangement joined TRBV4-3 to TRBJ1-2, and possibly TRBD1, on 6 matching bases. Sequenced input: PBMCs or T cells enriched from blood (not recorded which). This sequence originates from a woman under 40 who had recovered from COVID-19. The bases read TGCGCCAGCAGCCAAGATAGCAGGGGTCGGGGCTACACCTTC. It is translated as CASSQDSRGRGYTF.